Below, 8 T cell receptor beta chains from the same sample are listed, as sequenced in a study of T cell repertoires in cytomegalovirus infection. TCRdb re-derived calls from the reads in MiXCR, one entry per CDR3 protein. The top ten hold under 20% of the sample, which has roughly 150,000 distinct CDR3 sequences, roughly 17% seen once. Sequencing was performed on CD8+ T cells from PBMCs. These receptors originate from a human donor in good health (CMV status not recorded). Some clones in this sample may be carry-over from other donors' samples.

The chain combines TRBV2 with TRBJ2-1; tentative D call: TRBD2 (6 bases). V was pared by 4 bases and J by 0 bases, with 10 bases between. This CDR3 region has 15 residues. Germline CDR1 and CDR2: SNHLY and FYNNEI. The CDR3 region has the DNA TGTGCCAGCAGTGTAGGGGAGGCCTCCTACAATGAGCAGTTCTTC. Protein: CASSVGEASYNEQFF.

This clonotype was counted only a few times. V usage is TRBV7-9 and J usage is TRBJ1-1; 7 bases match TRBD1. J gave up 1 base and V 4 bases, and 12 bases lay outside the gene matches. There are 17 residues in the CDR3. CDR1 is SEHNR, CDR2 FQNEAQ, per germline (reference sequence). The CDR3 sequence: CASSSNALGQRNTEAFF. CDR3 in DNA: TGTGCCAGCAGCTCAAATGCCTTGGGACAGAGGAACACTGAAGCTTTCTTT.

J is TRBJ1-1 and V is TRBV6-5; possible D gene TRBD1, 5 bases. The germline V gene has CDR1 MNHEY and CDR2 SVGAGI. Trimming pared 0 bases from V and 2 bases from J, leaving 10 bases between. This CDR3 has 15 residues. The DNA for the CDR3 is TGTGCCAGCAGTTACTCGAGGGGCGCAAACACTGAAGCTTTCTTT. Translating gives CASSYSRGANTEAFF.

This clonotype has only a few counts. The rearrangement joins TRBV6-4 to TRBJ2-1; TRBD2 agrees at 12 bases. Unmatched junction bases numbered 3, after V lost 5 bases and J lost 7 bases. The CDR3 is 14 amino acids. Germline V gene lookup returns CDR1 MRHNA and CDR2 SNTAGT. CDR3 coding DNA: TGTGCCAGCAGTTCTAGCGGGGGGGCAAATGAGCAGTTCTTC. Residues: CASSSSGGANEQFF.

In its sample, this clonotype was seen a few times. The rearrangement uses TRBV7-6 and TRBJ1-1, with D unclear. The CDR3 spans 14 residues. The germline V gene encodes CDR1 SGHVS and CDR2 FNYEAQ. Trimming removed 1 base from V and 4 bases from J, with 10 bases in between. As DNA, the CDR3 is TGTGCCAGCAGCTTAGTGGTGGGAGGCACTGAAGCTTTCTTT. Residues: CASSLVVGGTEAFF.

The V gene is TRBV4-1, the J gene TRBJ2-2; D ambiguous. The CDR3 is 16 amino acids. Trimming took off 0 bases at V and 4 bases at J, with 12 bases between the two ends. Germline CDR1 is MGHRA and CDR2 is YSYEKL. The CDR3 protein is CASSQDLRQVTGELFF. As DNA, the CDR3 is TGCGCCAGCAGCCAAGATCTCCGGCAGGTCACCGGGGAGCTGTTTTTT.

This chain connects TRBV5-1 to TRBJ2-3; 10 bases agree with TRBD1. Germline lookup yields CDR1 SGHRS and CDR2 YFSETQ. The length of the CDR3 is 15 residues. Germline trimming cut 4 bases from V and 0 bases from J; bases unmatched to any gene: 2. This CDR3 reads CASSEDRGSTDTQYF. The CDR3 nucleotides are TGCGCCAGCAGCGAGGACAGGGGGAGCACAGATACGCAGTATTTT.

The rearrangement uses TRBV4-1 and TRBJ2-1; D perhaps matches TRBD2 (5 bases). Germline V CDR1 and CDR2: MGHRA, YSYEKL. The CDR3 has 15 amino acids. The ends were cut back, 1 base at V and 2 bases at J, with 9 bases in the middle. CDR3 protein: CASSQVEAAYNEQFF. CDR3 nucleotide sequence: TGCGCCAGCAGCCAAGTGGAGGCAGCCTACAATGAGCAGTTCTTC.